The sequence of this TCR beta chain was determined in a study of T cells after yellow fever vaccination. The CDR3 totals 14 residues. Between the trimmed V and J ends, which lost 0 bases and 3 bases, there was a span of 9 bases. CDR1 is MNHEY, CDR2 SMNVEV, per germline (reference sequence). TCRdb re-derived calls from the 5' RACE reads in MiXCR, one entry per CDR3 protein. The sample consists of tens of thousands of distinct CDR3 sequences, about 7.2% of them appearing once. This clonotype showed up many times. The sequence was collected from a man aged 18 to 29 who received the YFV17D yellow fever vaccine. Sequenced here: CD8+ T cells sorted from PBMCs, sampled around 10 days after the first yellow fever vaccination. The rearrangement uses TRBV27 and TRBJ2-7, with D tentatively TRBD1 (5 bases). The CDR3 loop is CASSLSGHNYEQYF. CDR3 bases: TGTGCCAGCAGTTTATCTGGACATAACTACGAGCAGTACTTC.